These 16 T cell receptor beta chains came from one sample sequenced in a study of cytomegalovirus exposure and HLA in healthy donors. PCR was performed using 60 Vbeta and 13 Jbeta primers. TCRdb's table, derived via immunoSEQ multiplex PCR, lists solely in-frame clones and lacks some. The sample yields 140,000 or so clones, over 60% seen once. What was sequenced was PBMCs. The source of these receptors is a man aged 35-49 years in good health and CMV-seronegative.

V gene TRBV6-6 combines with J gene TRBJ1-5; TRBD1 might be the D (6 bases). The germline V and J ends were trimmed by 2 bases and 4 bases, with 9 bases remaining between them. This CDR3 region has 14 residues. CDR1 and CDR2 from the germline V gene are MNHNY and SVGAGI (reference sequence). CDR3 coding DNA: TGTGCCAGCAGTTACGGCAGGGGTAATCAGCCCCAGCATTTT. This gives the protein CASSYGRGNQPQHF.

The gene calls are TRBV5-6 and TRBJ1-1, with 10 positions matching TRBD1. CDR3 length: 17 residues. The germline V gene encodes CDR1 SGHDT and CDR2 YYEEEE. The trim removed 1 base at V and 1 base at J, leaving 7 bases unmatched. The CDR3: CASSLRPTGGSNTEAFF. As DNA, the CDR3 is TGTGCCAGCAGCTTGCGCCCGACAGGGGGCTCGAACACTGAAGCTTTCTTT.

This chain joins TRBV5-8 and TRBJ1-2; no reliable D call. Germline V gene lookup returns CDR1 SGHTS and CDR2 YDEGEE. V lost 0 bases, J lost 4 bases, and 7 bases lay in between. This CDR3 is 13 amino acids long. CDR3 nucleotides: TGTGCCAGCAGCTTGGTTAACAGCTATGGCTACACCTTC. Protein sequence: CASSLVNSYGYTF.

This clone was detected once. The chain uses TRBV19 and TRBJ2-7; TRBD1 is a possible D gene (6 bases). The V gene lost 2 bases and the J gene lost 0 bases, with 11 bases spanning the gap. The germline V gene has CDR1 LNHDA and CDR2 SQIVND (reference sequence). The CDR3 consists of 15 residues. As DNA, the CDR3 is TGTGCCAGTAGTATACCCAAGGACAGCTCCTACGAGCAGTACTTC. Translation gives CASSIPKDSSYEQYF. Full variable domain (rest looked up from reference TRBV19 and TRBJ2-7): DGGITQSPKYLFRKEGQNVTLSCEQNLNHDAMYWYRQDPGQGLRLIYYSQIVNDFQKGDIAEGYSVSREKKESFPLTVTSAQKNPTAFYLCASSIPKDSSYEQYFGPGTRLTVT.

The chain joins TRBV6-5 to TRBJ2-7, with 9 bases identical to TRBD1. The CDR3 is 14 residues long. Trimming at V came to 6 bases and at J to 3 bases, leaving 6 bases not matched to a gene. CDR1 and CDR2 from the germline V gene are MNHEY and SVGAGI. As DNA, the CDR3 is TGTGCCAGCAGAGGACAGGGGACCAACTACGAGCAGTACTTC. Translation gives CASRGQGTNYEQYF.

This rearrangement joins TRBV5-1 to TRBJ2-5; TRBD1 agrees at 8 bases. Germline CDR1 SGHRS, CDR2 YFSETQ. V shed 0 bases, J shed 4 bases, and the junction held 5 bases outside the gene matches. The CDR3 runs to 15 residues. The CDR3 coding sequence is TGCGCCAGCAGCTTGGGGCAGGGGGCATTAGAGACCCAGTACTTC. This codes for CASSLGQGALETQYF.

The gene calls are TRBV5-4 and TRBJ2-1, with D perhaps TRBD1 (8 bases). The CDR3 has 15 residues. From germline, CDR1 is SGHNT and CDR2 YYREEE (reference sequence). Trimming removed 3 bases at V and 6 bases at J, with 16 bases between. CDR3 in amino acids: CASSSTGGVGNEQFF. The CDR3 bases are TGTGCCAGCAGCTCTACAGGGGGGGTTGGCAATGAGCAGTTCTTC.

The rearrangement uses TRBV28 and TRBJ1-1; maybe TRBD1 (6 bases). Trimming shortened V by 8 bases and J by 3 bases, and 10 bases separated the two germline ends. The germline CDR1 and CDR2 sequences are MDHEN and SYDVKM. This CDR3 has 12 amino acids. CDR3 bases: TGTGCCAGCTATTACAGGGACACTGAAGCTTTCTTT. Translation gives CASYYRDTEAFF.

This clone was seen a single time. The gene calls are TRBV7-2 and TRBJ1-1, with 7 bases fitting TRBD1. The CDR3 runs to 15 residues. V trimming: 4 bases; J trimming: 2 bases; junction bases outside the gene matches: 7. CDR1 SGHTA and CDR2 FQGNSA come from the germline V gene. This CDR3 reads CASSSRQGSNTEAFF. CDR3 DNA sequence: TGTGCCAGCAGCTCTCGACAGGGATCAAACACTGAAGCTTTCTTT.

In nucleotides, the CDR3 is TGCGCCAGCAGCCAACTCTGGTATAGGGGGCCCACTGAAGCTTTCTTT. Translation: CASSQLWYRGPTEAFF. The rearrangement joins TRBV4-1 to TRBJ1-1, with 7 bases matching TRBD1. The CDR3 is 16 residues long. V was clipped by 2 bases and J by 4 bases; unmatched bases: 10. Germline V lookup: CDR1 MGHRA, CDR2 YSYEKL.

The chain couples TRBV28 to TRBJ2-7, with 7 bases matching TRBD2. Germline V gives CDR1 MDHEN, CDR2 SYDVKM. The trim removed 7 bases at V and 3 bases at J, leaving 15 bases unmatched. This CDR3 contains 16 residues. CDR3 protein: CASTAEDGRTLYEQYF. For the CDR3, the DNA is TGTGCCAGCACAGCAGAGGACGGGAGGACCCTCTACGAGCAGTACTTC.

The rearrangement joins TRBV9 to TRBJ1-4; tentative D call: TRBD1 (5 bases). With 0 bases removed from V and 13 bases from J, the gap between germline ends came to 19 bases. This CDR3 spans 15 amino acids. CDR1 and CDR2 from the germline V gene are SGDLS and YYNGEE. The CDR3 is CASSVGGDGMSGLFF. CDR3 DNA: TGTGCCAGCAGCGTAGGGGGGGACGGGATGAGCGGACTGTTTTTT.

This rearrangement joins TRBV7-2 to TRBJ2-1, with 8 bases that match TRBD2. The V segment lost 6 bases and the J segment 6 bases; nucleotides outside the gene matches: 19. The CDR3 covers 18 residues. From germline, CDR1 is SGHTA and CDR2 FQGNSA. CDR3: CASSIDGQRGRAGNEQFF. The CDR3 nucleotides are TGTGCCAGCAGTATAGACGGCCAGCGGGGGAGAGCCGGCAATGAGCAGTTCTTC.

The rearrangement links TRBV4-3 to TRBJ1-2; a weak D match, TRBD1 (6 bases). V dropped 1 base and J dropped 6 bases, with 18 bases sitting between them. CDR1 LGHNA and CDR2 YSLEER come from the germline V gene. The CDR3 is made up of 16 amino acids. CDR3 residues: CASSQGASRDTNGYTF. The CDR3 DNA is TGCGCCAGCAGCCAAGGCGCGTCCCGGGACACCAATGGCTACACCTTC.

The CDR3 region has the DNA TGTGCCAGCAGCTCCTTGGACAGGTTTGACACTGAAGCTTTCTTT. This encodes CASSSLDRFDTEAFF. The J gene is TRBJ1-1, the V gene TRBV14; the match to TRBD1 covers 7 bases. J gave up 3 bases and V 5 bases, and 9 bases lay outside the gene matches. The CDR3 is 15 amino acids. Germline V gene data show CDR1 as SGHDN and CDR2 as FVKESK.

The V and J genes are TRBV2 and TRBJ1-4; maybe TRBD1 (6 bases). V was cut by 6 bases and J by 8 bases, with 16 bases left in between. The CDR3 consists of 14 residues. CDR1 and CDR2 from the germline V gene are SNHLY and FYNNEI. The CDR3 here is CASSSLRGTEKLFF. CDR3 DNA: TGTGCCAGCAGCTCCCTCAGGGGAACCGAAAAACTGTTTTTT.